These 27 T cell receptor beta chains were sequenced from one sample in a study. TCRdb re-analysed the reads in MiXCR, keeping a single row per CDR3 protein. This sample has around 15,000 distinct CDR3 sequences, with around 30% found just once. Sequencing input: blood. These receptors were taken from a human donor.

The chain carries TRBV5-1 and TRBJ2-7, with D uncertain. V was shortened by 0 bases and J by 7 bases, with 5 bases between the two germline ends. The germline gives CDR1 SGHRS, CDR2 YFSETQ. CDR3 length: 11 residues. The CDR3 coding sequence is TGCGCCAGCAGCTTGGTAGGTGAGCAGTACTTC. It is translated as CASSLVGEQYF. Looking up the rest from reference TRBV5-1 and TRBJ2-7 gives the full variable domain: KAGVTQTPRYLIKTRGQQVTLSCSPISGHRSVSWYQQTPGQGLQFLFEYFSETQRNKGNFPGRFSGRQFSNSRSEMNVSTLELGDSALYLCASSLVGEQYFGPGTRLTVT.

This clonotype was observed a handful of times. CDR3 residues: CASSPGDRRYGYTF. For the CDR3, the DNA is TGCGCCAGCAGCCCCGGGGACAGGAGATATGGCTACACCTTC. The chain links TRBV4-3 to TRBJ1-2, with 8 bases fitting TRBD1. J was trimmed by 5 bases and V by 4 bases; bases with no gene match: 6. Germline V gives CDR1 LGHNA, CDR2 YSLEER. CDR3 length: 14 amino acids.

This clonotype occurred many times. The chain combines TRBV4-3 with TRBJ1-4; 7 positions agree with TRBD1. CDR3 size: 15 residues. Trimming at V came to 0 bases and at J to 11 bases, leaving 9 bases not matched to a gene. The germline V gene encodes CDR1 LGHNA and CDR2 YSLEER. CDR3 residues: CASSQDGLRGRKLFF. DNA for the CDR3: TGCGCCAGCAGCCAAGATGGGTTAAGGGGGCGGAAACTGTTTTTT.

By frequency in the sample, this clonotype is medium-sized (0.01 to 0.1%). This chain links TRBV20-1 with TRBJ2-3, with 9 bases aligning to TRBD2. Germline lookup yields CDR1 DFQATT and CDR2 SNEGSKA (reference sequence). J gave up 0 bases and V 1 base, and 2 bases lay outside the gene matches. The CDR3 contains 15 residues. In DNA, the CDR3 is TGCAGTGCTAGAGGGACTAGCGATAGCACAGATACGCAGTATTTT. Translation: CSARGTSDSTDTQYF.

The chain carries TRBV4-3 and TRBJ2-7; 9 nucleotides line up with TRBD2. The CDR3 sequence is 16 residues long. Per the germline V gene, CDR1 is LGHNA and CDR2 is YSLEER. J gave up 1 base and V 3 bases, and 7 bases lay outside the gene matches. CDR3: CASSHGASGTSYEQYF. CDR3 DNA: TGCGCCAGCAGCCACGGAGCTAGCGGGACTTCCTACGAGCAGTACTTC.

This clonotype occurred many times. The CDR3 here is CASSQDTGQAGNTIYF. In nucleotides, the CDR3 is TGTGCCAGCAGCCAAGATACGGGACAGGCGGGGAACACCATATATTTT. The chain is built from TRBV4-2 and TRBJ1-3; 8 positions match TRBD1. Germline assignment: CDR1 LGHNA and CDR2 YNFKEQ. The CDR3 extends over 16 amino acids. The V segment lost 0 bases and the J segment 7 bases; nucleotides outside the gene matches: 8.

This clonotype was counted at least ten times. This chain links TRBV30 with TRBJ1-1; no reliable D call. This CDR3 is 15 amino acids long. Germline V gene lookup returns CDR1 GTSNPN and CDR2 SVGIG (reference sequence). With 2 bases removed from V and 4 bases from J, the gap between germline ends came to 17 bases. Here the CDR3 DNA reads TGTGCCTGGAGTCCAGTTGGGATGGGCTCCACTGAAGCTTTCTTT. Its protein is CAWSPVGMGSTEAFF.

This clonotype came up once. J is TRBJ2-4 and V is TRBV5-6, with D possibly TRBD2 on 6 matching bases. The CDR3 runs 13 residues. Germline V gene lookup returns CDR1 SGHDT and CDR2 YYEEEE. The V and J ends lost 9 bases and 2 bases respectively, with 12 bases between them. The CDR3 region has the DNA TGTGCCATGGAGGGAGGTTCCAAAAACATTCAGTACTTC. It is translated as CAMEGGSKNIQYF.

The CDR3 reads CASSPDILNTGHEQFF. The CDR3 DNA is TGTGCCAGCTCACCAGACATCTTGAACACCGGGCATGAGCAGTTCTTC. V and J are TRBV18 and TRBJ2-1; D is unresolved. Germline CDR1 KGHSH, CDR2 LQKENI. Trimming removed 2 bases at V and 8 bases at J, with 19 bases between. The CDR3 totals 16 residues.

This clonotype turned up a few times. The CDR3 is CASSQAWGVGYEQYF. The CDR3 nucleotides read TGCGCCAGCAGCCAAGCTTGGGGGGTAGGCTACGAGCAGTACTTC. This chain uses TRBV4-3 with TRBJ2-7, with D tentatively TRBD2 (6 bases). Germline V CDR1 and CDR2: LGHNA, YSLEER. The CDR3 contains 15 residues. Between the trimmed V and J ends, which lost 1 base and 3 bases, there was a span of 13 bases.

This clonotype was recorded at least ten times. The CDR3 sequence is CASSQEVPRPLEGYTF. CDR3 nucleotides: TGCGCCAGCAGCCAAGAGGTCCCCCGCCCCTTAGAAGGCTACACCTTC. This chain uses TRBV4-3 with TRBJ1-2; D is unclear. The length of the CDR3 is 16 residues. V lost 0 bases and J lost 8, with 19 bases in between. Germline loops: CDR1 LGHNA, CDR2 YSLEER.

In this sample, this clonotype is medium-sized. The rearrangement links TRBV4-3 to TRBJ2-5; 7 positions match TRBD1. Germline CDR1 and CDR2: LGHNA and YSLEER. The CDR3 loop spans 14 amino acids. Trimming at V came to 4 bases and at J to 3 bases, leaving 5 bases not matched to a gene. CDR3 sequence: CASSPGTVKETQYF. CDR3 coding DNA: TGCGCCAGCAGCCCGGGGACAGTTAAAGAGACCCAGTACTTC.

This clonotype was picked up many times. The V call is TRBV20-1, the J call TRBJ2-1, with TRBD2 matching 8 bases. CDR3 length: 14 residues. Germline V lookup: CDR1 DFQATT, CDR2 SNEGSKA (reference sequence). Trimming removed 2 bases from V and 6 bases from J; junction bases left unmatched: 6. The CDR3 here is CSARSAGGPNEQFF. CDR3 sequence (DNA): TGCAGTGCTAGATCGGCGGGAGGCCCCAATGAGCAGTTCTTC.

By sample fraction, this clonotype is medium-sized. The chain uses TRBV4-3 and TRBJ2-4, with 7 bases identical to TRBD1. In germline, CDR1 is LGHNA, CDR2 YSLEER. This CDR3 has 13 amino acids. J lost 6 bases, V lost 3 bases, and 2 bases had no gene match. CDR3 loop: CASSQRTGNIQYF. The DNA for the CDR3 is TGCGCCAGCAGCCAGAGGACAGGAAACATTCAGTACTTC.

As regards this clonotype: This may arise from a read error, as a much more abundant clone is one base away. J is TRBJ2-7 and V is TRBV20-1; 8 positions agree with TRBD2. Trimming at V came to 3 bases and at J to 7 bases, leaving 11 bases not matched to a gene. Germline V gene data show CDR1 as DFQATT and CDR2 as SNEGSKA (reference sequence). CDR3 length: 14 residues. CDR3 amino acids: CSASGSGSVNEQYF. CDR3 coding DNA: TGCAGTGCTAGTGGAAGCGGGAGCGTAAATGAGCAGTACTTC.

To note about this clonotype: Just one base apart from a much larger clone, this may be a read error. The conserved phenylalanine or tryptophan normally closing the CDR3 is absent here, so this likely arose from a read error. The rearrangement links TRBV4-3 to TRBJ1-2, with D possibly matching TRBD1 (6 bases). Trimming cost V 0 bases and J 4 bases, with 12 bases left between them. The germline V gene has CDR1 LGHNA and CDR2 YSLEER. The CDR3 extends over 15 amino acids. The CDR3 region is CASSQDWTDLYGYTV. CDR3 nucleotide sequence: TGCGCCAGCAGCCAAGACTGGACAGACCTCTATGGCTACACCGTC.

Within the sample, this clonotype is medium-sized. The chain joins TRBV29-1 to TRBJ2-5, with 7 bases lining up with TRBD1. Germline V gene sequence: CDR1 SQVTM, CDR2 ANQGSEA. The CDR3 covers 13 residues. Trimming took 5 bases from V and 5 from J; bases not matched to a gene: 8. CDR3 DNA: TGCAGCGTTTCGCGACAGGGTGGCGAGACCCAGTACTTC. Its protein is CSVSRQGGETQYF.

This clonotype was counted many times. The chain couples TRBV4-3 to TRBJ2-5, with 8 bases that match TRBD1. V lost 0 bases, J lost 4 bases, and 7 bases stayed unmatched. Per germline, CDR1 LGHNA and CDR2 YSLEER. CDR3 length: 16 residues. CDR3 bases: TGCGCCAGCAGCCAAGATCAGAGACAGGGGCGAGAGACCCAGTACTTC. The encoded protein is CASSQDQRQGRETQYF.

V is TRBV29-1 and J is TRBJ2-1, with D hard to call. Looked up from germline, CDR1 is SQVTM and CDR2 is ANQGSEA. The CDR3 has 13 residues. V lost 8 bases, J lost 7 bases, and 18 bases lay in between. This chain's CDR3 is CSPEGTPMNEQFF. CDR3 DNA sequence: TGCAGCCCCGAAGGTACTCCAATGAATGAGCAGTTCTTC.

This clonotype has just a few counts. This chain uses TRBV4-3 with TRBJ1-1; perhaps TRBD1 as D (6 bases). The CDR3 totals 15 residues. V was trimmed by 4 bases and J by 4 bases, leaving 16 bases between them. The germline V gene has CDR1 LGHNA and CDR2 YSLEER. The CDR3 sequence is CASSLTPQGRTEAFF. The CDR3 nucleotides are TGCGCCAGCAGCCTGACGCCTCAGGGGCGCACTGAAGCTTTCTTT.

This clonotype was detected many times. V and J are TRBV4-3 and TRBJ2-3, with 8 bases fitting TRBD2. Germline V gene data show CDR1 as LGHNA and CDR2 as YSLEER. V shed 1 base and J 6 bases; nucleotides not matched to a gene: 3. The CDR3 loop spans 14 amino acids. CDR3 amino acids: CASSQGTSSDTQYF. For the CDR3, the DNA is TGCGCCAGCAGCCAAGGGACTAGCTCGGATACGCAGTATTTT.

The chain employs TRBV7-2 and TRBJ2-1, with 9 nucleotides matching TRBD2. Germline CDR1 and CDR2: SGHTA and FQGNSA. The CDR3 has 17 residues. Trimming took 1 base from V and 2 from J; bases not matched to a gene: 6. As DNA, the CDR3 is TGTGCCAGCAGCTTAGGGGCGCCTAGCGGGGCCTACAATGAGCAGTTCTTC. Translating it yields CASSLGAPSGAYNEQFF.

This clonotype was recorded many times. The rearrangement uses TRBV7-3 and TRBJ2-1; 8 bases align to TRBD2. Germline V gene sequence: CDR1 SGHTA, CDR2 FQGTGA. The CDR3 sequence is 15 residues long. Trimming cost V 5 bases and J 4 bases; bases outside gene matches: 7. Here the CDR3 DNA reads TGTGCCAGCAGCCAATCACTAGCGGAATACAATGAGCAGTTCTTC. Encoded protein: CASSQSLAEYNEQFF. The full variable domain, rest sourced from reference TRBV7-3 and TRBJ2-1, is GAGVSQTPSNKVTEKGKYVELRCDPISGHTALYWYRQSLGQGPEFLIYFQGTGAADDSGLPNDRFFAVRPEGSVSTLKIQRTERGDSAVYLCASSQSLAEYNEQFFGPGTRLTVL.

Note on this clonotype: This may come from a read error, since a much larger clone is one base off. The chain employs TRBV4-2 and TRBJ2-1, with unresolved D. The germline V gene encodes CDR1 LGHNA and CDR2 YNFKEQ. This CDR3 spans 13 amino acids. The CDR3 nucleotides are TGTGCCAGCAGCCAAGACCAGGAGCGACTGGTGGTCTTC. As protein: CASSQDQERLVVF.

Details on this clonotype: A much larger clone differs from this one at a single base, so this may be a read error. The gene calls are TRBV7-3 and TRBJ2-1; unclear D gene. This CDR3 has 13 amino acids. Germline V gene data show CDR1 as SGHTA and CDR2 as FQGTGA. The V end lost 2 bases, the J end lost 10 bases, and 12 bases lay between the germline ends. The CDR3 coding sequence is TGTGCCAGCAGCTTAGACGGTAAACGGGAGCAGTTCTTC. Translating gives CASSLDGKREQFF. Using reference TRBV7-3 and TRBJ2-1 for the parts outside the CDR3, the full variable domain is GAGVSQTPSNKVTEKGKYVELRCDPISGHTALYWYRQSLGQGPEFLIYFQGTGAADDSGLPNDRFFAVRPEGSVSTLKIQRTERGDSAVYLCASSLDGKREQFFGPGTRLTVL.

By proportion, this clonotype is medium-sized (0.01 to 0.1%). The V and J genes are TRBV4-3 and TRBJ2-5, with D perhaps given as TRBD1 or TRBD2 (5 bases each). The CDR3 loop spans 15 amino acids. The V gene's germline CDR1 is LGHNA and CDR2 YSLEER. Deletions cut 0 bases from V and 4 bases from J, with 12 bases between. The CDR3, as DNA: TGCGCCAGCAGCCAAGATCCCGGGGACGGAGAGACCCAGTACTTC. It translates to CASSQDPGDGETQYF.

A remark on this clonotype: This may stem from a read error, because a much larger clone lies one nucleotide away. The rearrangement uses TRBV28 and TRBJ2-7; D not certain. The germline V gene encodes CDR1 MDHEN and CDR2 SYDVKM. The ends were cut back, 3 bases at V and 7 bases at J, with 4 bases in the middle. The CDR3 totals 10 residues. DNA of the CDR3: TGTGCCAGCAGTTTGTATGAGCAGTACTTC. Translation: CASSLYEQYF.